The sequence of this T cell receptor (beta chain) was determined in a study of blood T cells in healthy people across ages. With a J-beta primer mix and a sample-barcoded 5' primer, a second PCR ran roughly 6 to 12 cycles. TCRdb recomputed calls from the 5' RACE reads with MiXCR, one row per CDR3 protein. The sample consists of fewer than 800,000 distinct CDR3 sequences, around 49% of them appearing once. Of note for this clonotype: Its target is not known.

Extractions gave at least 5 micrograms of total RNA per sample. Study-wide points: Age showed a roughly linear inverse relationship with TCR beta diversity per million T cells. Estimated diversity, derived from one million T cells, was regarded as an underestimate.

V was pared by 9 bases and J by 3 bases, with 4 bases of the junction left unmatched. The CDR3 is made up of 14 amino acids. Germline assignment: CDR1 SGHTA and CDR2 FQGTGA. The specimen was blood. The receptor was derived from a woman between 55 and 75 years old in good health. This sequence joins TRBV7-3 and TRBJ2-2; 10 bases align to TRBD2. This CDR3 reads CASGAGGDTGELFF. CDR3 in DNA: TGTGCCAGTGGAGCGGGAGGGGACACCGGGGAGCTGTTTTTT.